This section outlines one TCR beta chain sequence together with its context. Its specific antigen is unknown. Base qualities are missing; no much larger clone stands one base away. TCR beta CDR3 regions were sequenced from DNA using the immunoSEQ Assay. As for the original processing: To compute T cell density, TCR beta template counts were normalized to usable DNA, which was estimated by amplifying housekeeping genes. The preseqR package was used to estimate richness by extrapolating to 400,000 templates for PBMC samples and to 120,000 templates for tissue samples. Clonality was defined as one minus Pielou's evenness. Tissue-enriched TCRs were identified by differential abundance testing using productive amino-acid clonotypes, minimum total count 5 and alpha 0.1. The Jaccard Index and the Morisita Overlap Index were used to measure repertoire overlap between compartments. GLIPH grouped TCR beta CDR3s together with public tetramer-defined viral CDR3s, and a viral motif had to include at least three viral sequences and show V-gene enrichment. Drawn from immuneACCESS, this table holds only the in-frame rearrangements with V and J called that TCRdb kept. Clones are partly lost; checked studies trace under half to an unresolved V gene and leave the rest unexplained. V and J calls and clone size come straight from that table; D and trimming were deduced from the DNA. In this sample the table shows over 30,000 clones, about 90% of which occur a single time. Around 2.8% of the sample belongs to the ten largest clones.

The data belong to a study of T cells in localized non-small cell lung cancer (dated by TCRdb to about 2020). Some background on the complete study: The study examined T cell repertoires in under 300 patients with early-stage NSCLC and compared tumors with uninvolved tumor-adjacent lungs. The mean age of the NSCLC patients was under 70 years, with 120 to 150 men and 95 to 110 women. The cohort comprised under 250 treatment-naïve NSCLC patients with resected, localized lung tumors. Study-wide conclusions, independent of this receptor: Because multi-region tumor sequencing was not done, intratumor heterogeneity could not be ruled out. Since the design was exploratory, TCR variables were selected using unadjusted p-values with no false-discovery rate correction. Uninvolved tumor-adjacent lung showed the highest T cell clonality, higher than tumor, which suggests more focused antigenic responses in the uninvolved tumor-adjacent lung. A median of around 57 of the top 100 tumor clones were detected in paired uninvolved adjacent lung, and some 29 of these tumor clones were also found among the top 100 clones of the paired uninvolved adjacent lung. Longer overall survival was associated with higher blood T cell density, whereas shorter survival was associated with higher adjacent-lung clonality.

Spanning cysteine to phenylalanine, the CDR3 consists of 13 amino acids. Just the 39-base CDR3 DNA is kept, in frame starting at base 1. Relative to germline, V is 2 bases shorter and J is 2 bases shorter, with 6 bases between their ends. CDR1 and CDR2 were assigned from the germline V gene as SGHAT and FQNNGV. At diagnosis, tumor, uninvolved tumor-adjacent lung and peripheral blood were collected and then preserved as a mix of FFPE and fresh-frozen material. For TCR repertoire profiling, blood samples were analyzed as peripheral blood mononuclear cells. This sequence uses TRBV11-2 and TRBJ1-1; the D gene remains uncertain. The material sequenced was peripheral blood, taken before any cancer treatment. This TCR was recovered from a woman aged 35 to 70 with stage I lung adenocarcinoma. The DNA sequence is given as TGTGCCAGCAGCTTAATACGAAACACTGAAGCTTTCTTT. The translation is CASSLIRNTEAFF.